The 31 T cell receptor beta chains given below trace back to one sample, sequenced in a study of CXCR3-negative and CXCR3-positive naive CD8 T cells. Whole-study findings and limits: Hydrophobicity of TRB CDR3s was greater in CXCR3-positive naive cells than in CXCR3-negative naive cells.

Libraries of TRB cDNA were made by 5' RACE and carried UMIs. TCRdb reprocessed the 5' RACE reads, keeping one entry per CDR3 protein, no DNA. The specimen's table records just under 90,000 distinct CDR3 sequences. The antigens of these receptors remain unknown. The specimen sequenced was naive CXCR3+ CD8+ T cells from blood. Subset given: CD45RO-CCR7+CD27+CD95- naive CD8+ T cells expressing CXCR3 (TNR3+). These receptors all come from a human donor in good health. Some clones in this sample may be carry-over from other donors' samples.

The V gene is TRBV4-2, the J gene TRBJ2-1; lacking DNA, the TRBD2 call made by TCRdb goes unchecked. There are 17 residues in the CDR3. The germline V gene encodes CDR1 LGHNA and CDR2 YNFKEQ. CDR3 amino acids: CASSQDLAGGSDNEQFF.

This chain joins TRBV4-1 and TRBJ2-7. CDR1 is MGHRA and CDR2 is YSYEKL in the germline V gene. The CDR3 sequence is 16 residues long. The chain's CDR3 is CASSQVPGGGSYEQYF.

The CDR3 spells CSGSGGHPETQYF. The gene calls are TRBV29-1 and TRBJ2-5; TCRdb indicates TRBD2, and absent DNA this call remains unverified. The CDR3 extends over 13 amino acids. CDR1 is SQVTM and CDR2 is ANQGSEA in the germline V gene. Filled out from reference TRBV29-1 and TRBJ2-5, the complete variable domain reads SAVISQKPSRDICQRGTSLTIQCQVDSQVTMMFWYRQQPGQSLTLIATANQGSEATYESGFVIDKFPISRPNLTFSTLTVSNMSPEDSSIYLCSGSGGHPETQYFGPGTRLLVL.

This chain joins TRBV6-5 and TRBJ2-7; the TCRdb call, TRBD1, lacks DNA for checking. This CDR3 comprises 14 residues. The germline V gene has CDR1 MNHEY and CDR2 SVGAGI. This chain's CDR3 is CASSPGQGIYEQYF.

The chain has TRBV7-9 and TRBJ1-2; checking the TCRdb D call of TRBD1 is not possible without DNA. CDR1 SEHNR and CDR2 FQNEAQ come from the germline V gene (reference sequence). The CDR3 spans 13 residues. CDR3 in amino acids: CASSLATGHGYTF.

The CDR3 loop is CAISEVSEDTQYF. The rearrangement uses TRBV10-3 and TRBJ2-3. The CDR3 is made up of 13 amino acids. Germline V lookup: CDR1 ENHRY, CDR2 SYGVKD.

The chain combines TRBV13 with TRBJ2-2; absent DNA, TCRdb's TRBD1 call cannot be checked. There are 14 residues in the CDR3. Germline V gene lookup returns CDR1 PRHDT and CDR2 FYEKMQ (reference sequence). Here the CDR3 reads CASQGPLNTGELFF.

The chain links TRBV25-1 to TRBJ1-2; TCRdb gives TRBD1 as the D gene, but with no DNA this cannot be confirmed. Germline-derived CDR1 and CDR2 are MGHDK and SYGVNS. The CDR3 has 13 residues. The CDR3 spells CASSEGDSRGYTF.

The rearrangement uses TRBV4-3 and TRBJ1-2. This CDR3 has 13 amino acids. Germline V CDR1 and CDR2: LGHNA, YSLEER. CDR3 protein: CASSQVKEYGYTF.

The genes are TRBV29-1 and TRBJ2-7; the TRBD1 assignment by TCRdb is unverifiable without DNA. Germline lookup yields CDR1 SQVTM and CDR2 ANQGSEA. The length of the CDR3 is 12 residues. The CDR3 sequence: CSLVGERDEQYF.

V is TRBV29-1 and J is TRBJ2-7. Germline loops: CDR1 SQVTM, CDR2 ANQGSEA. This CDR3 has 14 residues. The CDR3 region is CSVELEDRSYEQYF.

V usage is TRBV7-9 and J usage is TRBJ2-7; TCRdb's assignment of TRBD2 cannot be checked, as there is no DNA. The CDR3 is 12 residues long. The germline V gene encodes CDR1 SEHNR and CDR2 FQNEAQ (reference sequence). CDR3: CASSPGLDEQYF.

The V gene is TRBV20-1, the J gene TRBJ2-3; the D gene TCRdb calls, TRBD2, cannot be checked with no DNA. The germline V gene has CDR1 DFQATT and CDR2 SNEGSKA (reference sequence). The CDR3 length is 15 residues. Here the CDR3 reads CSARDPGLEADTQYF.

CDR3 loop: CASSLRADLNTEAFF. The chain uses TRBV28 and TRBJ1-1. CDR1 and CDR2 from the germline V gene are MDHEN and SYDVKM. The CDR3 totals 15 residues.

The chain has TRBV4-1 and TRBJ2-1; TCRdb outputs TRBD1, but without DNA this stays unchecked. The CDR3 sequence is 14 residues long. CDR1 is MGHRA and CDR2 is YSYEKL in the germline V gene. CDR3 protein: CASSHPGQGDEQFF.

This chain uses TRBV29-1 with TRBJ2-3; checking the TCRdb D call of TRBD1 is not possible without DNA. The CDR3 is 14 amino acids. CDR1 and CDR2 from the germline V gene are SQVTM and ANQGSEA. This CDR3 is CCVEEGVRTDTQYF.

The CDR3 here is CSVNPGAGETQYF. The V gene is TRBV29-1, the J gene TRBJ2-5; there is no DNA to check the TCRdb D call of TRBD1. In germline, CDR1 is SQVTM, CDR2 ANQGSEA. This CDR3 has 13 residues. Variable domain in full (rest from reference TRBV29-1 and TRBJ2-5): SAVISQKPSRDICQRGTSLTIQCQVDSQVTMMFWYRQQPGQSLTLIATANQGSEATYESGFVIDKFPISRPNLTFSTLTVSNMSPEDSSIYLCSVNPGAGETQYFGPGTRLLVL.

CDR3 region: CASEGTVETQYF. The V and J genes are TRBV28 and TRBJ2-5; the D gene TCRdb calls, TRBD1, cannot be checked with no DNA. Germline values: CDR1 MDHEN, CDR2 SYDVKM. The CDR3 has 12 amino acids.

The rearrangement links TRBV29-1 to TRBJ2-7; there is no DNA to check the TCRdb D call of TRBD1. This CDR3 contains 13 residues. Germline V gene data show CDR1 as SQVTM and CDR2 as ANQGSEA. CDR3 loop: CSVTIGAIYEQYF.

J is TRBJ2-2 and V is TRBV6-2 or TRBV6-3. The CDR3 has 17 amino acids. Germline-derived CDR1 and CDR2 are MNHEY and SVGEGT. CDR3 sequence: CASSYWPSGGNTGELFF.

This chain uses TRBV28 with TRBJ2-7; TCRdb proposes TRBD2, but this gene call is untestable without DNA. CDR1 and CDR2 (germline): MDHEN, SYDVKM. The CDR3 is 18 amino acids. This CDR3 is CASSFLGGGTQNSYEQYF.

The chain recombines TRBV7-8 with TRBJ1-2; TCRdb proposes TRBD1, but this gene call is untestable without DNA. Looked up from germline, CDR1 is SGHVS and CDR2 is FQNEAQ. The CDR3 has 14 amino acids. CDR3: CASSPRTGADGYTF.

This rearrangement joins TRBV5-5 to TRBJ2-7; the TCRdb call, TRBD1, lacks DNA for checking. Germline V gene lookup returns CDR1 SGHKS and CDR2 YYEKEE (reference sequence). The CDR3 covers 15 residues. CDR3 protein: CASTFTPAALYEQYF.

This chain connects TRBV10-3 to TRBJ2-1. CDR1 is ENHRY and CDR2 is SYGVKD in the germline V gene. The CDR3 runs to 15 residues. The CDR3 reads CASRLLGRSYNEQFF.

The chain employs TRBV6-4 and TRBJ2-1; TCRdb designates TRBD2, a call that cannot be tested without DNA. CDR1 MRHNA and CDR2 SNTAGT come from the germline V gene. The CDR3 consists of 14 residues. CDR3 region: CASSEGLEGNEQFF.

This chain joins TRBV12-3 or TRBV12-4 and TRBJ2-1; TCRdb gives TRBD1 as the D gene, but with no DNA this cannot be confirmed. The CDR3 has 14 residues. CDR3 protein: CASSLAGGGNEQFF.

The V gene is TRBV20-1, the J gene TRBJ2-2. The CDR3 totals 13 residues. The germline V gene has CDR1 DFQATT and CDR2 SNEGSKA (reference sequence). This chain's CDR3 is CSARSSNTGELFF.

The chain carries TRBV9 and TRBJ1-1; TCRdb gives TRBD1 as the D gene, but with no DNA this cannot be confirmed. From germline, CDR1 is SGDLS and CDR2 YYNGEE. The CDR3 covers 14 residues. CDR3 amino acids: CASSVRGMATEAFF.

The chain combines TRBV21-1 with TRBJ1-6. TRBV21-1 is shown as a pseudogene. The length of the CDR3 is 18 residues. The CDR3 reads CASSKGPDRRTVNSPLHF.

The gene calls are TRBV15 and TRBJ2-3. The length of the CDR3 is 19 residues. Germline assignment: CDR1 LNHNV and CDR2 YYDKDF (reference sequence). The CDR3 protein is CATSRDAGRGRWSTDTQYF.

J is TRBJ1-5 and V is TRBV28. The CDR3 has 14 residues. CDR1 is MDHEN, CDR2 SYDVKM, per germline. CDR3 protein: CASSLGLSNQPQHF.